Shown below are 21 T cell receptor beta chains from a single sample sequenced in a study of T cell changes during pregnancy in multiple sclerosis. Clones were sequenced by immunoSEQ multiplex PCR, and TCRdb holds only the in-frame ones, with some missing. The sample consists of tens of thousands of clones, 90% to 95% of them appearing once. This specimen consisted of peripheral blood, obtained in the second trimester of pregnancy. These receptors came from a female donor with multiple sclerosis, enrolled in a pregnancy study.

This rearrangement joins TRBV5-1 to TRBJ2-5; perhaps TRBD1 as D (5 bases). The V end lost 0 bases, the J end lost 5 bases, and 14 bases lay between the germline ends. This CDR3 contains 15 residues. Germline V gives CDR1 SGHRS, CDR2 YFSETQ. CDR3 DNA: TGCGCCAGCAGCTTGGTTGGGGCCTATACGGAGACCCAGTACTTC. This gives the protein CASSLVGAYTETQYF.

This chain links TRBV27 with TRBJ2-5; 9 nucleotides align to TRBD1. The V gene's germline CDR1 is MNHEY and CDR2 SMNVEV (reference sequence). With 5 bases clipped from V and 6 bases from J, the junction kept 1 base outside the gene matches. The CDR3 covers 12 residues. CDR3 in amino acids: CASSDRGKTQYF. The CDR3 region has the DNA TGTGCCAGCAGTGACAGGGGGAAGACCCAGTACTTC.

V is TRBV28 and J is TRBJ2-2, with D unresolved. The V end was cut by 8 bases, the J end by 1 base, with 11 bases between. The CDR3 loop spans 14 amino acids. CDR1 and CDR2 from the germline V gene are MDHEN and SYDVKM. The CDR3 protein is CASAPFRNTGELFF. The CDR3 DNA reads TGTGCCAGCGCACCTTTCAGGAACACCGGGGAGCTGTTTTTT.

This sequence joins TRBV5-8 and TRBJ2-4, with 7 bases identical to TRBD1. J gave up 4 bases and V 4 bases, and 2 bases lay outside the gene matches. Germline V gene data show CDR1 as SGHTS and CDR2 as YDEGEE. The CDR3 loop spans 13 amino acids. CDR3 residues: CASSLGQKNIQYF. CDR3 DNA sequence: TGTGCCAGCAGCCTGGGACAGAAAAACATTCAGTACTTC.

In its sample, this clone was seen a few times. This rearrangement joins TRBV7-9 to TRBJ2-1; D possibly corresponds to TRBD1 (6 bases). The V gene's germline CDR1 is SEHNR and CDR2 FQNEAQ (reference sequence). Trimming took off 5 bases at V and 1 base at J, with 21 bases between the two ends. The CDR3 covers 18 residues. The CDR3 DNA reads TGTGCCAGCAGCCTAGTGGAGGACAGCCCGTTTTCCTACAATGAGCAGTTCTTC. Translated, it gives CASSLVEDSPFSYNEQFF.

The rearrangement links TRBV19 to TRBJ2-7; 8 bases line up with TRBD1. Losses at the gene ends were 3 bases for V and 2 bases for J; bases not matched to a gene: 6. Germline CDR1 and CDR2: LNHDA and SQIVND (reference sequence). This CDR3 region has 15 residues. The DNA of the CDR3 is TGTGCCAGTAGTATCAGGGACAGGCCTACCTACGAGCAGTACTTC. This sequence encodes CASSIRDRPTYEQYF.

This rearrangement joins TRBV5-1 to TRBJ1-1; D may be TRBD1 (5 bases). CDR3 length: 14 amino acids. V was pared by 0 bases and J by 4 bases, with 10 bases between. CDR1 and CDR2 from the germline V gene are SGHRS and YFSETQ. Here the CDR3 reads CASSLGRDLTEAFF. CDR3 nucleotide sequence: TGCGCCAGCAGCTTGGGGCGGGACCTCACTGAAGCTTTCTTT.

The CDR3 coding sequence is TGTGCCTGGAGTGTACGTAGCGGGAGCGTCGGGAGTGAGCAGTTCTTC. As protein: CAWSVRSGSVGSEQFF. This chain links TRBV30 with TRBJ2-1; 9 nucleotides align to TRBD2. Germline V gene data show CDR1 as GTSNPN and CDR2 as SVGIG (reference sequence). V was pared by 0 bases and J by 9 bases, with 12 bases of the junction left unmatched. The CDR3 totals 16 residues.

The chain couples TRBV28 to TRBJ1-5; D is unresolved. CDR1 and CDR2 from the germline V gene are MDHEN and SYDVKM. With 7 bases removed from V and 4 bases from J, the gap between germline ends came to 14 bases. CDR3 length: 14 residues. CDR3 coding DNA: TGTGCCAGCACCCTCCAAACCGGTAATCAGCCCCAGCATTTT. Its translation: CASTLQTGNQPQHF.

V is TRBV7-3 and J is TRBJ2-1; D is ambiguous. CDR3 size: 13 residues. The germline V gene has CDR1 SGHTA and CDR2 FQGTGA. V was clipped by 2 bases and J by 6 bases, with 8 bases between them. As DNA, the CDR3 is TGTGCCAGCAGCTTAGGAGCCCGCAATGAGCAGTTCTTC. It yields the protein CASSLGARNEQFF.

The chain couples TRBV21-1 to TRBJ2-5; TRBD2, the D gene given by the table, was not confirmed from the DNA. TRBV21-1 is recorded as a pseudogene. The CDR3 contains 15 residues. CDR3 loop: CASSTKRTSQETQYF. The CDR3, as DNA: TGTGCCAGCAGCACCAAAAGGACTAGCCAAGAGACCCAGTACTTC.

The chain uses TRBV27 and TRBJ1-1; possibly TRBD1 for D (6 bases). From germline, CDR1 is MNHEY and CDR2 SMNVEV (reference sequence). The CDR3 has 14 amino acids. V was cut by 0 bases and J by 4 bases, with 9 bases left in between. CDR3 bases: TGTGCCAGCAGTTTATCGAGAGGGGGCACTGAAGCTTTCTTT. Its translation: CASSLSRGGTEAFF.

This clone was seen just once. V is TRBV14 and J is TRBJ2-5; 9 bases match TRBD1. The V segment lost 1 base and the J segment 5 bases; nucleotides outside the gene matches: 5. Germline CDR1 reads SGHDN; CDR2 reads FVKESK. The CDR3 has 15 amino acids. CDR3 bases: TGTGCCAGCAGCCAAGCTAACAGGGGGCGCGAGACCCAGTACTTC. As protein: CASSQANRGRETQYF.

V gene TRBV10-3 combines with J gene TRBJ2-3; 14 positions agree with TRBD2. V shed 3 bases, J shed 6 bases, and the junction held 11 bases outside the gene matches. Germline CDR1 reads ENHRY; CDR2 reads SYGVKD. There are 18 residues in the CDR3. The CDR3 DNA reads TGTGCCATCAGTGACGGGACTAGCGGGAGTGCAGGGTTTGATACGCAGTATTTT. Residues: CAISDGTSGSAGFDTQYF.

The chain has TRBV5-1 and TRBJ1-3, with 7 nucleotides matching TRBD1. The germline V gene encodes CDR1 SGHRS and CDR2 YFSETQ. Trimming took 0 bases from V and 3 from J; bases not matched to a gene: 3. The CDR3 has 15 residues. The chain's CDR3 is CASSLEGAVGNTIYF. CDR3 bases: TGCGCCAGCAGCTTGGAGGGGGCGGTTGGAAACACCATATATTTT.

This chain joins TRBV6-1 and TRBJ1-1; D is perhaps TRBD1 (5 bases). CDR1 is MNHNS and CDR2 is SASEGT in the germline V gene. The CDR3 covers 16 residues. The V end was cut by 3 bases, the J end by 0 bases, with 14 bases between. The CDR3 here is CASSDGGNFMNTEAFF. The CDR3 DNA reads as TGTGCCAGCAGTGATGGGGGGAACTTCATGAACACTGAAGCTTTCTTT.

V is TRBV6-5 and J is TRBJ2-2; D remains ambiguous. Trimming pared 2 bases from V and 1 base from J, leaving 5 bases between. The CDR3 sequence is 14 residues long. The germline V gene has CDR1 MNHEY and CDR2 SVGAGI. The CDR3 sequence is CASSYRWNTGELFF. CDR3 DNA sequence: TGTGCCAGCAGTTACCGGTGGAACACCGGGGAGCTGTTTTTT.

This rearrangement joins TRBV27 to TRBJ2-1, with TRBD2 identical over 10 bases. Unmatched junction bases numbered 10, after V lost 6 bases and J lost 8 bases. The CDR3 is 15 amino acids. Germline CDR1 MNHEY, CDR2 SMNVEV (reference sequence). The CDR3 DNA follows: TGTGCCAGCAGGGCGGGGCTAGCGGGAGTACATGAGCAGTTCTTC. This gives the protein CASRAGLAGVHEQFF.

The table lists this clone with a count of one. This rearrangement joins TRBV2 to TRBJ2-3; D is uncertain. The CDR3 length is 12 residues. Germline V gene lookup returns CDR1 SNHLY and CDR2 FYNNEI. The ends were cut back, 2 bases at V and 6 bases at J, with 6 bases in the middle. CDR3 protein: CASSEWRDTQYF. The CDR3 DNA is TGTGCCAGCAGTGAATGGCGGGATACGCAGTATTTT.

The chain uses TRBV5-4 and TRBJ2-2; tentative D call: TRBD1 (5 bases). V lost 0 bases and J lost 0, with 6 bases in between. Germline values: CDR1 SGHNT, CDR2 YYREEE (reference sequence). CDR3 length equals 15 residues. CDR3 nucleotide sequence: TGTGCCAGCAGCTTGGACAGGACGAACACCGGGGAGCTGTTTTTT. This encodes CASSLDRTNTGELFF.

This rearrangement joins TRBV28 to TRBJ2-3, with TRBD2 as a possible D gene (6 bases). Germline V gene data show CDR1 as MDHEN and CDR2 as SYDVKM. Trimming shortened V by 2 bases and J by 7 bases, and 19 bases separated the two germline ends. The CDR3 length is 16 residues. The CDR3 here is CASSLLGPQGGNTQYF. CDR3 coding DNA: TGTGCCAGCAGTTTACTCGGCCCCCAGGGCGGGAATACGCAGTATTTT. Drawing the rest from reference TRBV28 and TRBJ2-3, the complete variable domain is DVKVTQSSRYLVKRTGEKVFLECVQDMDHENMFWYRQDPGLGLRLIYFSYDVKMKEKGDIPEGYSVSREKKERFSLILESASTNQTSMYLCASSLLGPQGGNTQYFGPGTRLTVL.